A single sample gave rise to the 22 T cell receptor beta chains below, sequenced in a study of OX40 agonist ivuxolimab in advanced cancers. Sequencing used immunoSEQ multiplex PCR; TCRdb keeps in-frame clones, though not all of them. This table holds 25,000 to 30,000 clones, approximately 86% found once. The material was CD4+ or CD8+ T cells sorted from blood, obtained in a trial of the OX40 agonist ivuxolimab. All receptors derive from an adult with an advanced solid tumor such as melanoma, head and neck, liver or kidney cancer.

This chain connects TRBV5-1 to TRBJ2-2, with TRBD2 matching over 8 bases. Trimming at V came to 6 bases and at J to 6 bases, leaving 10 bases not matched to a gene. The CDR3 extends over 15 amino acids. The germline CDR1 and CDR2 sequences are SGHRS and YFSETQ. The CDR3 nucleotides read TGCGCCAGCAAATTGAGCGGGGGTTTAGCCGGGGAGCTGTTTTTT. It encodes CASKLSGGLAGELFF.

J is TRBJ1-1 and V is TRBV27; no definite D call. The CDR3 runs 14 residues. Trimming removed 0 bases at V and 4 bases at J, with 9 bases between. The germline CDR1 and CDR2 sequences are MNHEY and SMNVEV (reference sequence). The CDR3 is CASSLSPTTTEAFF. For the CDR3, the DNA is TGTGCCAGCAGTTTATCCCCGACCACCACTGAAGCTTTCTTT.

The chain has TRBV7-9 and TRBJ2-3; D is unclear. This CDR3 contains 15 residues. CDR1 and CDR2 from the germline V gene are SEHNR and FQNEAQ (reference sequence). The ends were cut back, 1 base at V and 2 bases at J, with 10 bases in the middle. CDR3 nucleotide sequence: TGTGCCAGCAGCTTAGAGGCCACAGACACAGATACGCAGTATTTT. This gives the protein CASSLEATDTDTQYF.

About this clone: The germline gene is not matched at one end of the junction; a read error may be the cause. The chain employs TRBV7-9 and TRBJ2-7; D may be TRBD1 (5 bases). CDR1 SEHNR and CDR2 FQNEAQ come from the germline V gene (reference sequence). The CDR3 is made up of 15 amino acids. The CDR3 is CASSQVQGADYEQYF. The CDR3 DNA sequence: TGCGCCAGCAGCCAAGTACAAGGGGCCGACTACGAGCAGTACTTC.

By its share, this clone is medium-sized (0.01 to 0.1%). The chain combines TRBV4-1 with TRBJ2-7, with no clear D. Deletions cut 4 bases from V and 1 base from J, with 14 bases between. The germline CDR1 and CDR2 sequences are MGHRA and YSYEKL. This CDR3 contains 15 residues. The CDR3 loop reads CASSPRLDLSYEQYF. CDR3 DNA: TGCGCCAGCAGCCCCCGGCTGGACCTTTCCTACGAGCAGTACTTC.

This chain connects TRBV18 to TRBJ2-7; TRBD2 might be the D (6 bases). CDR1 KGHSH and CDR2 LQKENI come from the germline V gene. This CDR3 comprises 16 residues. The V end was cut by 0 bases, the J end by 3 bases, with 15 bases between. CDR3 DNA sequence: TGTGCCAGCTCACCACCCCAGCGGGTGGGGGTCTACGAGCAGTACTTC. It is translated as CASSPPQRVGVYEQYF.

CDR3 sequence (DNA): TGTGCCAGCAGCTTGGGCCGGGAGTTCATTACGTCACCCCTCCACTTT. Amino acids: CASSLGREFITSPLHF. The chain uses TRBV5-6 and TRBJ1-6, with D unresolved. V was cut by 0 bases and J by 10 bases, with 17 bases left in between. CDR1 is SGHDT and CDR2 is YYEEEE in the germline V gene. The CDR3 is 16 amino acids. Full variable domain (outside the CDR3, taken from reference TRBV5-6 and TRBJ1-6): DAGVTQSPTHLIKTRGQQVTLRCSPKSGHDTVSWYQQALGQGPQFIFQYYEEEERQRGNFPDRFSGHQFPNYSSELNVNALLLGDSALYLCASSLGREFITSPLHFGNGTRLTVT.

The chain is built from TRBV7-2 and TRBJ2-3, with 7 bases fitting TRBD1. The germline V gene encodes CDR1 SGHTA and CDR2 FQGNSA. The J segment lost 7 bases and the V segment lost 1 base, leaving 2 bases of the junction unmatched. The CDR3 has 13 amino acids. CDR3 residues: CASSLDRGNTQYF. The CDR3 coding sequence is TGTGCCAGCAGCTTAGACAGGGGAAATACGCAGTATTTT.

V usage is TRBV7-9 and J usage is TRBJ1-3; possibly TRBD1 for D (5 bases). Germline assignment: CDR1 SEHNR and CDR2 FQNEAQ (reference sequence). V was cut by 1 base and J by 4 bases, with 8 bases left in between. The CDR3 runs 14 residues. The CDR3 sequence is CASSLVGAGNTIYF. The CDR3 nucleotides read TGTGCCAGCAGCTTAGTAGGGGCGGGAAACACCATATATTTT.

The gene calls are TRBV11-3 and TRBJ2-1; 8 bases match TRBD1. Unmatched junction bases numbered 6, after V lost 1 base and J lost 7 bases. This CDR3 has 15 amino acids. Germline V gene lookup returns CDR1 SGHNT and CDR2 YENEEA. As DNA, the CDR3 is TGTGCCAGCAGCTTAGGGTACGGGACAGGTAATGAGCAGTTCTTC. Translated: CASSLGYGTGNEQFF.

The V and J genes are TRBV2 and TRBJ1-4; the D gene is possibly TRBD1 (5 bases). V was trimmed by 5 bases and J by 4 bases, leaving 11 bases between them. The CDR3 totals 14 residues. Germline V gene lookup returns CDR1 SNHLY and CDR2 FYNNEI. Written as DNA, the CDR3 is TGTGCCAGCAGTTTTGGAGGGGTTAATGAAAAACTGTTTTTT. This translates into CASSFGGVNEKLFF.

Of note for this clone: This is likely an artifact of a read error, given a far larger clone one base away. The CDR3 DNA sequence: TGTGCCAGCAGTGACGCGGGATTAAGGTCAGATACGCAGTATTTT. It codes for CASSDAGLRSDTQYF. The genes are TRBV6-1 and TRBJ2-3, with a weak D call TRBD2 (6 bases). V lost 3 bases and J 4 bases, leaving 14 bases between the germline ends. Germline loops: CDR1 MNHNS, CDR2 SASEGT. The CDR3 contains 15 residues.

V and J are TRBV6-5 and TRBJ1-1, with a tentative D call TRBD1 (5 bases). V was trimmed by 0 bases and J by 4 bases, leaving 9 bases between them. Germline-derived CDR1 and CDR2 are MNHEY and SVGAGI. The CDR3 runs 14 residues. The CDR3 region has the DNA TGTGCCAGCAGTTACTCCCCCGGGGGCACTGAAGCTTTCTTT. Translated: CASSYSPGGTEAFF.

The chain has TRBV30 and TRBJ1-4; D uncertain. The germline CDR1 and CDR2 sequences are GTSNPN and SVGIG (reference sequence). The CDR3 consists of 13 residues. V was cut by 0 bases and J by 5 bases, with 7 bases left in between. In DNA, the CDR3 is TGTGCCTGGAGTGTACGGAGAAATGAAAAACTGTTTTTT. This encodes CAWSVRRNEKLFF. The full variable domain, rest sourced from reference TRBV30 and TRBJ1-4, is SQTIHQWPATLVQPVGSPLSLECTVEGTSNPNLYWYRQAAGRGLQLLFYSVGIGQISSEVPQNLSASRPQDRQFILSSKKLLLSDSGFYLCAWSVRRNEKLFFGSGTQLSVL.

The chain combines TRBV7-9 with TRBJ2-1; 9 nucleotides align to TRBD2. The CDR3 totals 16 residues. CDR1 is SEHNR, CDR2 FQNEAQ, per germline (reference sequence). The V gene end was trimmed by 4 bases and the J gene end by 0 bases; junction bases not matched to a gene: 4. The CDR3 loop is CASSYLSGSSYNEQFF. In DNA, the CDR3 is TGTGCCAGCAGCTACCTTAGCGGGAGCTCCTACAATGAGCAGTTCTTC.

The chain employs TRBV6-1 and TRBJ1-6; no reliable D call. Trimming removed 3 bases at V and 0 bases at J, with 9 bases between. Germline V gene data show CDR1 as MNHNS and CDR2 as SASEGT. The CDR3 runs 16 residues. The CDR3 region has the DNA TGTGCCAGCAGTGACCTAGCGGACTCCTATAATTCACCCCTCCACTTT. Amino acids: CASSDLADSYNSPLHF.

This clone was seen more than once but under ten times. This chain joins TRBV5-6 and TRBJ1-1; D gene ambiguous. The CDR3 totals 12 residues. The germline V and J ends were trimmed by 4 bases and 1 base, with 5 bases remaining between them. CDR1 and CDR2 (germline): SGHDT, YYEEEE. DNA of the CDR3: TGTGCCAGCAGCACAAGGAACACTGAAGCTTTCTTT. Amino acid sequence: CASSTRNTEAFF.

The count of this clone is one. The chain employs TRBV5-6 and TRBJ2-3, with TRBD1 identical over 8 bases. Germline V gene sequence: CDR1 SGHDT, CDR2 YYEEEE. This CDR3 spans 16 amino acids. Trimming removed 1 base from V and 1 base from J; junction bases left unmatched: 5. CDR3 region: CASSLWTGRGTDTQYF. CDR3 coding DNA: TGTGCCAGCAGCTTGTGGACAGGGCGGGGCACAGATACGCAGTATTTT.

The genes are TRBV27 and TRBJ2-7; unclear D gene. CDR1 is MNHEY and CDR2 is SMNVEV in the germline V gene (reference sequence). Deletions cut 3 bases from V and 3 bases from J, with 18 bases between. This CDR3 comprises 16 residues. In nucleotides, the CDR3 is TGTGCCAGCAGTTTTAGTACGATGGCAGCGAACTACGAGCAGTACTTC. This gives the protein CASSFSTMAANYEQYF.

V usage is TRBV10-3 and J usage is TRBJ1-1; 10 bases map to TRBD1. Germline CDR1 and CDR2: ENHRY and SYGVKD. The CDR3 is made up of 16 amino acids. V dropped 3 bases and J dropped 4; count of bases not matched to a gene: 8. The chain's CDR3 is CAISDRDRGFGTEAFF. The CDR3 DNA reads as TGTGCCATCAGTGATCGGGACAGGGGTTTCGGCACTGAAGCTTTCTTT.

The chain recombines TRBV2 with TRBJ2-3, with TRBD2 as a possible D gene (6 bases). The CDR3 contains 12 residues. Germline V gene data show CDR1 as SNHLY and CDR2 as FYNNEI. The ends were cut back, 2 bases at V and 15 bases at J, with 15 bases in the middle. The CDR3 DNA reads as TGTGCCAGCAGTGAAAAGATCGGGGGAGGATATTTT. It is translated as CASSEKIGGGYF.

V and J are TRBV19 and TRBJ2-1; 9 positions agree with TRBD1. Germline CDR1 is LNHDA and CDR2 is SQIVND (reference sequence). The CDR3 contains 16 residues. With V trimmed by 6 bases and J by 4 bases, 10 bases remained unmatched. The chain's CDR3 is CASRTGGGIRYNEQFF. Here the CDR3 DNA reads TGTGCCAGTAGAACAGGGGGCGGGATTAGATACAATGAGCAGTTCTTC.